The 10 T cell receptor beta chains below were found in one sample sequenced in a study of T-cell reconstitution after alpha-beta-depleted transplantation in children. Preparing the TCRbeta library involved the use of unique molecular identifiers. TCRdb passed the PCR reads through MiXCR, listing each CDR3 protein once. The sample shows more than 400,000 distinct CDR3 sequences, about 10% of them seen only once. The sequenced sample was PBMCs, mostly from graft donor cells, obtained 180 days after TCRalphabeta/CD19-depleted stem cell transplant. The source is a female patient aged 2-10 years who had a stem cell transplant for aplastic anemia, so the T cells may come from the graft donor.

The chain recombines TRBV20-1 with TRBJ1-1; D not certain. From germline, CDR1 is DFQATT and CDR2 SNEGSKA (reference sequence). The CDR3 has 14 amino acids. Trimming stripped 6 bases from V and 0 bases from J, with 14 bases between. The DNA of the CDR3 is TGCAGTGCCGAATCGGAGGAGTTGAACACTGAAGCTTTCTTT. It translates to CSAESEELNTEAFF.

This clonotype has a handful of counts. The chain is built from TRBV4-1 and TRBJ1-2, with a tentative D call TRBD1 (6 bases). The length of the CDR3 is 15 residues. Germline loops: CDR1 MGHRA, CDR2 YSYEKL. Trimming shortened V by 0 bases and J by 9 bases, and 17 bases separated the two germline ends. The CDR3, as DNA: TGCGCCAGCAGCCAAGATCTAACAGGGAGGAGTAGCTACACCTTC. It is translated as CASSQDLTGRSSYTF.

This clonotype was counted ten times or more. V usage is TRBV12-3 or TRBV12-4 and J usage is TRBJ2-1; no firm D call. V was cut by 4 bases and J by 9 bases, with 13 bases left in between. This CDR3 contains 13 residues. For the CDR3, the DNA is TGTGCCAGCAGTTCGGCCACTACCCGTGAGCAGTTCTTC. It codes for CASSSATTREQFF.

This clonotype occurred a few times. For the CDR3, the DNA is TGTGCCAGCAGCTCCCTCGTGATTTCAGGTGAAGCTTTCTTT. Its translation is CASSSLVISGEAFF. V gene TRBV7-9 combines with J gene TRBJ1-1; D ambiguous. V was shortened by 4 bases and J by 7 bases, with 16 bases between the two germline ends. The CDR3 runs to 14 residues. Germline V gives CDR1 SEHNR, CDR2 FQNEAQ (reference sequence).

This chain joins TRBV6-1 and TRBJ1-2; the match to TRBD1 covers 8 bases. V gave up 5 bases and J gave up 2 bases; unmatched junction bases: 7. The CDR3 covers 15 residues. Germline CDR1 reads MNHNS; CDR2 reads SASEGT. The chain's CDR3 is CASSRTGRGNYGYTF. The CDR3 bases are TGTGCCAGCAGTCGGACAGGGCGGGGAAACTATGGCTACACCTTC.

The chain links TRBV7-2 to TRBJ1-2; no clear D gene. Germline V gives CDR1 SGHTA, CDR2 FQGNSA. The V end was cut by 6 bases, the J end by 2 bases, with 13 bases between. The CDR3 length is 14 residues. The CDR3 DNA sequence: TGTGCCAGCAGGCACCCGACCGAGAACTATGGCTACACCTTC. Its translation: CASRHPTENYGYTF. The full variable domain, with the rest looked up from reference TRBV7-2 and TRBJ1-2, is GAGVSQSPSNKVTEKGKDVELRCDPISGHTALYWYRQSLGQGLEFLIYFQGNSAPDKSGLPSDRFSAERTGGSVSTLTIQRTQQEDSAVYLCASRHPTENYGYTFGSGTRLTVV.

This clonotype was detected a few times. CDR3 in DNA: TGTGCCAGCAGATCAGACAGGGGCCCGCCGGAGACCCAGTACTTC. Protein sequence: CASRSDRGPPETQYF. The chain joins TRBV28 to TRBJ2-5; 8 positions match TRBD1. This CDR3 has 15 amino acids. Trimming removed 6 bases from V and 5 bases from J; junction bases left unmatched: 11. Looked up from germline, CDR1 is MDHEN and CDR2 is SYDVKM.

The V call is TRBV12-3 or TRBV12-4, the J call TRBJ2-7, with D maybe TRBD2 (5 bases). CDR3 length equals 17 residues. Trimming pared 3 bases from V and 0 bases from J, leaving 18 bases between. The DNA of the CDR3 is TGTGCCAGCAGTTTTAGGGCGGGTCCTCGTAGCTCCTACGAGCAGTACTTC. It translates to CASSFRAGPRSSYEQYF.

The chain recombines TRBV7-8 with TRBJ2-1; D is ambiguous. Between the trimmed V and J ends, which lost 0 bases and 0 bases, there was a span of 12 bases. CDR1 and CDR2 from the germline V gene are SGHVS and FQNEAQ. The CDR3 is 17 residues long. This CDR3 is CASSLAPLANSYNEQFF. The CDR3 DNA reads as TGTGCCAGCAGCTTAGCGCCCTTAGCAAACTCCTACAATGAGCAGTTCTTC.

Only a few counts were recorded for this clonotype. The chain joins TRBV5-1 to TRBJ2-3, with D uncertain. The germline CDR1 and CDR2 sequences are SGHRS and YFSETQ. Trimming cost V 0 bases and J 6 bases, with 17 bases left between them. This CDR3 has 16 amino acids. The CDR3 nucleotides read TGCGCCAGCAGCTTGGTTGCAGGCTCCCTCTCGGATACGCAGTATTTT. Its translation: CASSLVAGSLSDTQYF.